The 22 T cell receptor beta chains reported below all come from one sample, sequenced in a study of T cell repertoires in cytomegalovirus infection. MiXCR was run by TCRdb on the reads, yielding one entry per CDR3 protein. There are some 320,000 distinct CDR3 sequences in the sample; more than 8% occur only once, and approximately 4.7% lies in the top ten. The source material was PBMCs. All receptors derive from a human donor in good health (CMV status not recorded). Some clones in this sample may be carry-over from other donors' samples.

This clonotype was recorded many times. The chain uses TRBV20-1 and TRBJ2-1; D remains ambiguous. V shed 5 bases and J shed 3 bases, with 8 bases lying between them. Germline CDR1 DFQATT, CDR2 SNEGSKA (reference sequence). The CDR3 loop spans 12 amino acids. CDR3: CSAPRGYNEQFF. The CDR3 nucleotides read TGCAGTGCTCCGCGCGGCTACAATGAGCAGTTCTTC.

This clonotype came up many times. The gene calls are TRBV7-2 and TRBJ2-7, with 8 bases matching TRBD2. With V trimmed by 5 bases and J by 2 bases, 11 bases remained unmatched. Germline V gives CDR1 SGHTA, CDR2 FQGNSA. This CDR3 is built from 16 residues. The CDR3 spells CASSPGGGGYTYEQYF. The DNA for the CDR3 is TGTGCCAGCAGCCCCGGGGGGGGGGGCTATACCTACGAGCAGTACTTC.

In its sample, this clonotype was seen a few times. The CDR3 loop is CASGYRLAGGSYQETQYF. The DNA for the CDR3 is TGTGCTAGTGGTTATCGACTAGCGGGGGGGAGCTACCAAGAGACCCAGTACTTC. The J gene is TRBJ2-5, the V gene TRBV12-5, with TRBD2 matching over 14 bases. V was clipped by 4 bases and J by 0 bases; unmatched bases: 7. From germline, CDR1 is LGHNT and CDR2 FRNRAP. The length of the CDR3 is 18 residues.

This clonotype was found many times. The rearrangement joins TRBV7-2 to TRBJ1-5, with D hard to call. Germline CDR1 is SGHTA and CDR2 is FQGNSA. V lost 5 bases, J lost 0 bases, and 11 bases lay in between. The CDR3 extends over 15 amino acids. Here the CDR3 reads CASSPDRYSNQPQHF. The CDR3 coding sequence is TGTGCCAGCAGCCCAGACCGATATAGCAATCAGCCCCAGCATTTT. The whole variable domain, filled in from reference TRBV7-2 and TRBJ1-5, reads GAGVSQSPSNKVTEKGKDVELRCDPISGHTALYWYRQSLGQGLEFLIYFQGNSAPDKSGLPSDRFSAERTGGSVSTLTIQRTQQEDSAVYLCASSPDRYSNQPQHFGDGTRLSIL.

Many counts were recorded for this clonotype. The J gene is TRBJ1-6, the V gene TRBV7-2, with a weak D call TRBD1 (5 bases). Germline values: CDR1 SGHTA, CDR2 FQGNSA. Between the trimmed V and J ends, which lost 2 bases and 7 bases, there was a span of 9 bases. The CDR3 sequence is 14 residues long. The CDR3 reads CASSLTGDNSPLHF. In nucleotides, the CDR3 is TGTGCCAGCAGCTTAACTGGGGACAATTCACCCCTCCACTTT.

The CDR3: CASSRYGNQPQHF. The CDR3 bases are TGTGCCAGCTCCCGGTATGGCAATCAGCCCCAGCATTTT. The chain combines TRBV6-5 with TRBJ1-5; D uncertain. CDR1 and CDR2 (germline): MNHEY, SVGAGI. The germline V and J ends were trimmed by 8 bases and 2 bases, with 10 bases remaining between them. The CDR3 length is 13 residues.

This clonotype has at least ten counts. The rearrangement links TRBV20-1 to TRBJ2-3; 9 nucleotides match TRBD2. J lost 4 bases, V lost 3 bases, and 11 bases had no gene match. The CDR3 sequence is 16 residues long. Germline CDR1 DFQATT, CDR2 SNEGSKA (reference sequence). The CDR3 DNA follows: TGCAGTGCTAGCCCCTGGGGGCGGGGGGGCCCAGATACGCAGTATTTT. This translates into CSASPWGRGGPDTQYF.

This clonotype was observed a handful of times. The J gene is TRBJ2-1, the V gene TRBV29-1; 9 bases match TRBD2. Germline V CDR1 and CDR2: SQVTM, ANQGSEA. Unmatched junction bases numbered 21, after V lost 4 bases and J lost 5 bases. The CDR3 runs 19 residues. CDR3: CSVVGGRQPGLALHNEQFF. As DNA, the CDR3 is TGCAGCGTTGTTGGGGGGAGACAGCCGGGACTAGCCTTGCACAATGAGCAGTTCTTC.

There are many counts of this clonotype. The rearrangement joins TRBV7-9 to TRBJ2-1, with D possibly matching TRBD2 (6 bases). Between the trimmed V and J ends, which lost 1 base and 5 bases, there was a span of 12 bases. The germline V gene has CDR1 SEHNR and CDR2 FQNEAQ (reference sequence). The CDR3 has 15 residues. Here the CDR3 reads CASSLEWTTNNEQFF. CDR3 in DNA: TGTGCCAGCAGCTTAGAATGGACTACTAACAATGAGCAGTTCTTC.

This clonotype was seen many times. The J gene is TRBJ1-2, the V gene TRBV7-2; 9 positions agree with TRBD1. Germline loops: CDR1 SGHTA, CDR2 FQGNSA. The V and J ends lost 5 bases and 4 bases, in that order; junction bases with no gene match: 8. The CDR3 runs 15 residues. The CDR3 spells CASSLGQGHAYGYTF. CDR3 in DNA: TGTGCCAGCAGCCTCGGACAGGGGCATGCCTATGGCTACACCTTC. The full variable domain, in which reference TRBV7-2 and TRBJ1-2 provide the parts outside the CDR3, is GAGVSQSPSNKVTEKGKDVELRCDPISGHTALYWYRQSLGQGLEFLIYFQGNSAPDKSGLPSDRFSAERTGGSVSTLTIQRTQQEDSAVYLCASSLGQGHAYGYTFGSGTRLTVV.

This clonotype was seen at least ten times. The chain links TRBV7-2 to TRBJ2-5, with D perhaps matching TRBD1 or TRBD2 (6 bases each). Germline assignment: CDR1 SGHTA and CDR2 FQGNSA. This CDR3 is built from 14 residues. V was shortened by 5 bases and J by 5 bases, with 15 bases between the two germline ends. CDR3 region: CASSLGRRGETQYF. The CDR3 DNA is TGTGCCAGCAGCCTGGGACGGAGGGGGGAGACCCAGTACTTC.

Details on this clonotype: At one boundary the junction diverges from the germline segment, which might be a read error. CDR3 sequence (DNA): TGTGCCAGCAGTCAAACTAACGCAGTGGTAGTAGACTTC. It is translated as CASSQTNAVVVDF. V gene TRBV6-1 combines with J gene TRBJ2-7; D call uncertain. This CDR3 region has 13 residues. The germline gives CDR1 MNHNS, CDR2 SASEGT.

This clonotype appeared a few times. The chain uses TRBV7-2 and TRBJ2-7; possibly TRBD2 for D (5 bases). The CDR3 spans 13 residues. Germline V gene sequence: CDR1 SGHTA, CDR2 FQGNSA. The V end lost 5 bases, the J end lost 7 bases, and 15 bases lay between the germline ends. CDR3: CASSEYLAPEQYF. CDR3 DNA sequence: TGTGCCAGCAGCGAGTACCTAGCCCCTGAGCAGTACTTC. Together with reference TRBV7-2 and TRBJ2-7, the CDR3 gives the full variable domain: GAGVSQSPSNKVTEKGKDVELRCDPISGHTALYWYRQSLGQGLEFLIYFQGNSAPDKSGLPSDRFSAERTGGSVSTLTIQRTQQEDSAVYLCASSEYLAPEQYFGPGTRLTVT.

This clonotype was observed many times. The CDR3 is CASSPESWDTIYF. CDR3 nucleotides: TGTGCCAGCAGTCCCGAATCATGGGACACCATATATTTT. The J gene is TRBJ1-3, the V gene TRBV12-3 or TRBV12-4, with D uncertain. CDR3 length: 13 amino acids. V shed 5 bases and J shed 8 bases, with 13 bases lying between them.

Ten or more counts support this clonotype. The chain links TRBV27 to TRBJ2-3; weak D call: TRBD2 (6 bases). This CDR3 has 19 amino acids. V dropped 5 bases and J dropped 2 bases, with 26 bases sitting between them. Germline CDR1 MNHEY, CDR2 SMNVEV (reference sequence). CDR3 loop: CASSPYLNPGLVNTDTQYF. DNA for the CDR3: TGTGCCAGCAGTCCATACCTCAATCCGGGACTCGTGAACACAGATACGCAGTATTTT.

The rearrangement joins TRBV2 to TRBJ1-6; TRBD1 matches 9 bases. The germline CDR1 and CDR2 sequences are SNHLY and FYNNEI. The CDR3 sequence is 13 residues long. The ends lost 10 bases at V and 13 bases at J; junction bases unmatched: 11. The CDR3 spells CATLGTGKVPLHF. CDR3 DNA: TGTGCCACCCTCGGGACAGGGAAAGTTCCCCTCCACTTT.

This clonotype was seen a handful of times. The CDR3 DNA reads as TGTGCCAGCAGTTTAACGGGGGACCCCTACGAGCAGTACTTC. Translating it yields CASSLTGDPYEQYF. This rearrangement joins TRBV12-3 or TRBV12-4 to TRBJ2-7, with a weak D call TRBD2 (6 bases). Trimming pared 2 bases from V and 2 bases from J, leaving 10 bases between. This CDR3 is built from 14 residues.

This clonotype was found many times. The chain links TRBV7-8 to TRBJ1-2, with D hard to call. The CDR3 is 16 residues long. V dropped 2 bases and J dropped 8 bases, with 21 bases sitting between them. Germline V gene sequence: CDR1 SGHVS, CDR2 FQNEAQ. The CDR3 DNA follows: TGTGCCAGCAGCTTACTTCTGAGGCGGAGTCGGGAGGGCTACACCTTC. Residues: CASSLLLRRSREGYTF.

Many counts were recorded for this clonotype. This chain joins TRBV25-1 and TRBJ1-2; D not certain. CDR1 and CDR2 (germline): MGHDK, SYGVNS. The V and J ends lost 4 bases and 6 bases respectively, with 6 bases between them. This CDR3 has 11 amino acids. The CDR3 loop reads CASSAPNGYTF. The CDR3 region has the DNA TGTGCCAGCAGTGCACCTAATGGCTACACCTTC.

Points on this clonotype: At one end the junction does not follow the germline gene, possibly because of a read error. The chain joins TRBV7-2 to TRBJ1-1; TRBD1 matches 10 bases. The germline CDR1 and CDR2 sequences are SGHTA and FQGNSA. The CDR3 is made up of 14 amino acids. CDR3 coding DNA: TGTGTCAGCAGCTTCCGGACAGGGGGCACTGAAGCTTTCTTT. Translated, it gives CVSSFRTGGTEAFF.

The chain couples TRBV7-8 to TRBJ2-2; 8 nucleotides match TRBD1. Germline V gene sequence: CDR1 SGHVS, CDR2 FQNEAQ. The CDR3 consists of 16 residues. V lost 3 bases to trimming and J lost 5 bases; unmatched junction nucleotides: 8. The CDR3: CASSFRTGRGTGELFF. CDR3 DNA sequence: TGTGCCAGCAGCTTTCGGACAGGGAGAGGAACCGGGGAGCTGTTTTTT. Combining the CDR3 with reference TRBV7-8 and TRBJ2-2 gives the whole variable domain GAGVSQSPRYKVAKRGQDVALRCDPISGHVSLFWYQQALGQGPEFLTYFQNEAQLDKSGLPSDRFFAERPEGSVSTLKIQRTQQEDSAVYLCASSFRTGRGTGELFFGEGSRLTVL.

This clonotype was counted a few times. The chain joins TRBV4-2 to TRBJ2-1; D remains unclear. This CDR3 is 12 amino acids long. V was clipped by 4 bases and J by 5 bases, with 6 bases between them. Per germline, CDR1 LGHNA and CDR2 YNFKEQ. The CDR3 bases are TGTGCCAGCAGCCTTCCCCACAATGAGCAGTTCTTC. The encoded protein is CASSLPHNEQFF.